These 7 T cell receptor beta chains came from one sample sequenced in a study of T cell clones after liver transplantation. Only in-frame clones appear in the TCRdb table, and some are missing; sequencing was by immunoSEQ multiplex PCR. The sample lists some 60,000 clones, about 70% occurring once. Sequenced here: CD4+ T cells from blood, sampled before liver transplant. The receptors derive from a human donor who received a liver transplant.

The V gene is TRBV28, the J gene TRBJ1-2; 7 bases align to TRBD1. This CDR3 has 13 amino acids. Germline V CDR1 and CDR2: MDHEN, SYDVKM. Unmatched junction bases numbered 6, after V lost 6 bases and J lost 5 bases. CDR3 bases: TGTGCCAGCAGACAAGACAGGGAATATGGCTACACCTTC. The encoded protein is CASRQDREYGYTF.

CDR3 protein: CASSQGSGQSNYGYTF. CDR3 coding DNA: TGTGCCAGCAGCCAAGGGTCGGGACAGTCCAACTATGGCTACACCTTC. The chain combines TRBV4-2 with TRBJ1-2; TRBD1 aligns across 7 bases. Germline-derived CDR1 and CDR2 are LGHNA and YNFKEQ. There are 16 residues in the CDR3. V shed 1 base, J shed 2 bases, and the junction held 7 bases outside the gene matches.

The rearrangement uses TRBV4-2 and TRBJ2-5; 9 bases are shared with TRBD2. Germline V gene lookup returns CDR1 LGHNA and CDR2 YNFKEQ. Trimming removed 0 bases from V and 2 bases from J; junction bases left unmatched: 13. The CDR3 loop spans 19 amino acids. The CDR3 here is CASSQDLVAGEVGQETQYF. DNA of the CDR3: TGTGCCAGCAGCCAAGACCTGGTAGCGGGGGAAGTCGGGCAAGAGACCCAGTACTTC.

V gene TRBV25-1 combines with J gene TRBJ2-1; 8 positions agree with TRBD2. This CDR3 spans 14 amino acids. Losses at the gene ends were 6 bases for V and 9 bases for J; bases not matched to a gene: 10. Germline V lookup: CDR1 MGHDK, CDR2 SYGVNS. The CDR3 reads CASRARSSGGEQFF. The CDR3 DNA is TGTGCCAGCAGAGCCCGGTCAAGCGGGGGTGAGCAGTTCTTC.

The rearrangement uses TRBV19 and TRBJ1-6; D is ambiguous. V was shortened by 0 bases and J by 8 bases, with 8 bases between the two germline ends. This CDR3 spans 14 amino acids. CDR1 is LNHDA and CDR2 is SQIVND in the germline V gene (reference sequence). This CDR3 reads CASSIERRDSPLHF. DNA for the CDR3: TGTGCCAGTAGTATAGAACGACGGGATTCACCCCTCCACTTT.

The sample holds one count of this clone. This chain connects TRBV10-3 to TRBJ2-2; 8 bases agree with TRBD1. The CDR3 spans 17 residues. The ends lost 2 bases at V and 4 bases at J; junction bases unmatched: 9. Germline V gene data show CDR1 as ENHRY and CDR2 as SYGVKD. The CDR3 sequence: CAISEPGQGEVTGELFF. In DNA, the CDR3 is TGTGCCATCAGTGAGCCCGGACAGGGTGAGGTCACCGGGGAGCTGTTTTTT.

This clone has more than one count but fewer than ten. The chain recombines TRBV5-1 with TRBJ1-6; TRBD1 is a possible D gene (5 bases). CDR1 SGHRS and CDR2 YFSETQ come from the germline V gene. The CDR3 loop spans 16 amino acids. With 6 bases removed from V and 6 bases from J, the gap between germline ends came to 19 bases. The CDR3 loop is CASKPLGGGGNSPLHF. CDR3 coding DNA: TGCGCCAGCAAGCCCCTTGGGGGGGGTGGTAATTCACCCCTCCACTTT.